This T cell receptor (beta chain) is from a study of blood T cell repertoires in COVID-19 (dated by TCRdb to the early 2020s). For the wider study: Samples from collaborators originated in the United States, Italy and Spain and spanned both the acute and convalescent phases of COVID-19. Sample metadata almost always included a de-identified subject ID, COVID-19 status, age in years and sex. Where HLA class I and class II types were available, the types were taken from metadata supplied by the sample provider, not from assay-based typing. The material from the prospective study consisted of cDNA or gDNA derived from T cells, B-cell-depleted T cells, or PBMCs. The dataset comprised deeply sampled blood TCRbeta repertoires from subjects exposed to, actively infected with, or recovered from COVID-19. Samples came from the ongoing ImmuneRACE study (first 160 participants) plus 1,254 subjects from 6 global collaborators. A freely available public database, intended as a resource for researchers studying the immune response to SARS-CoV-2, is where the repertoires were released. The full study reports these points: The quantity of clinical and demographic metadata differed by source and by participant and was supplied without curation.

A note on this clone: The antigen this receptor binds is unknown. Base qualities are missing; no much larger clone stands one base away.

TCRbeta CDR3 regions were amplified from genomic DNA by means of the immunoSEQ Assay, a bias-controlled multiplex PCR. Under the source paper's analysis protocol: Nucleated cell counts per sample were estimated from amplification of reference gene primers within the assay. To quantify the absolute abundance of each unique TCRbeta CDR3 rearrangement, sequence reads were collapsed and filtered. For each sample, productive Simpson clonality was calculated by taking the square root of Simpson's diversity index across productive rearrangements. TCRdb carries this immuneACCESS record with in-frame sequences only. Its versions omit some clonotypes, under half of them owing to an unresolved V gene in the studies checked, with the rest unexplained. That table gives V, J and clone size, and the DNA gave D and trimming. The sample records around 250,000 clones, approximately 90% of which are singletons. The ten largest account for about 3% of the sample.

Collaborating institutions collected whole blood in K2EDTA tubes following their own protocols. Collaborator samples were shipped for TCRbeta analysis as frozen whole blood, isolated PBMCs, or DNA extracted from either sample type. Counted from cysteine to phenylalanine, this CDR3 has 21 amino acids. The read is trimmed to its CDR3 DNA, 63 bases read in frame from base 1. CDR1 and CDR2 are read off the germline V gene as KGHSH and LQKENI. V is shortened by 1 base, J by 2 bases, and the region joining them spans 27 bases. What was sequenced was peripheral blood. In this chain, TRBV18 is recombined with TRBJ1-3, with a tentative D gene TRBD1 over 5 matching bases. This clonotype was obtained from a woman aged 30 to 39 with active or convalescent COVID-19. This receptor has the CDR3 CASSPRIGAQVLTSPGNTIYF. The nucleotides read TGTGCCAGCTCACCACGCATTGGTGCACAGGTACTCACATCTCCTGGAAACACCATATATTTT.